The 14 T cell receptor beta chains given below trace back to one sample, sequenced in a study of OX40 agonist ivuxolimab in advanced cancers. Method: immunoSEQ multiplex PCR; TCRdb's copy keeps in-frame clones and lacks some. Of around 75,000 clones in the sample, 88% were seen once. Sample: CD4+ or CD8+ T cells sorted from blood, taken in a trial of the OX40 agonist ivuxolimab. All receptors derive from an adult with an advanced solid tumor such as melanoma, head and neck, liver or kidney cancer.

This clone was observed a single time. The V call is TRBV29-1, the J call TRBJ1-1; weak D call: TRBD1 (6 bases). The CDR3 consists of 14 residues. Per germline, CDR1 SQVTM and CDR2 ANQGSEA. With 2 bases removed from V and 5 bases from J, the gap between germline ends came to 15 bases. CDR3 protein: CSVEKHRDSTEAFF. CDR3 in DNA: TGCAGCGTTGAAAAGCACAGGGACTCGACTGAAGCTTTCTTT. The variable domain in full, with the rest retrieved from reference TRBV29-1 and TRBJ1-1, is SAVISQKPSRDICQRGTSLTIQCQVDSQVTMMFWYRQQPGQSLTLIATANQGSEATYESGFVIDKFPISRPNLTFSTLTVSNMSPEDSSIYLCSVEKHRDSTEAFFGQGTRLTVV.

In this sample, this clone turned up a few times. The chain recombines TRBV6-1 with TRBJ1-6, with 9 bases matching TRBD1. CDR3 length: 14 amino acids. V lost 5 bases to trimming and J lost 10 bases; unmatched junction nucleotides: 6. Germline assignment: CDR1 MNHNS and CDR2 SASEGT. The CDR3 DNA reads as TGTGCCAGCAGTTTGGACAGGGGAAGATCACCCCTCCACTTT. The encoded protein is CASSLDRGRSPLHF.

The chain couples TRBV18 to TRBJ2-7; 12 bases are shared with TRBD2. V shed 3 bases, J shed 7 bases, and the junction held 4 bases outside the gene matches. The germline CDR1 and CDR2 sequences are KGHSH and LQKENI. There are 14 residues in the CDR3. CDR3 sequence (DNA): TGTGCCAGCTCACCGGCTAGCGGGGGGGCTGAGCAGTACTTC. Its protein is CASSPASGGAEQYF.

The gene calls are TRBV10-1 and TRBJ1-5; no clear D. The germline V gene has CDR1 WNHNN and CDR2 SYGVQD (reference sequence). V dropped 3 bases and J dropped 8 bases, with 11 bases sitting between them. This CDR3 has 13 amino acids. The CDR3 bases are TGCGCCAGCAGTGATGGCTTAGAGGAGCCCCAGCATTTT. It yields the protein CASSDGLEEPQHF.

The rearrangement links TRBV28 to TRBJ2-1, with a possible D match to TRBD2 (6 bases). The length of the CDR3 is 15 residues. The V gene's germline CDR1 is MDHEN and CDR2 SYDVKM. The germline V and J ends were trimmed by 7 bases and 0 bases, with 13 bases remaining between them. The CDR3 is CASKGAGHSYNEQFF. CDR3 in DNA: TGTGCCAGCAAGGGAGCGGGTCACTCCTACAATGAGCAGTTCTTC.

J is TRBJ2-7 and V is TRBV5-1, with D perhaps TRBD1 (5 bases). The CDR3 is 14 residues long. Germline V CDR1 and CDR2: SGHRS, YFSETQ. V gave up 4 bases and J gave up 5 bases, with 16 bases separating them. This chain's CDR3 is CASSQQGPADEQYF. CDR3 nucleotides: TGCGCCAGCAGCCAGCAGGGTCCGGCTGACGAGCAGTACTTC. Variable domain in full (rest from reference TRBV5-1 and TRBJ2-7): KAGVTQTPRYLIKTRGQQVTLSCSPISGHRSVSWYQQTPGQGLQFLFEYFSETQRNKGNFPGRFSGRQFSNSRSEMNVSTLELGDSALYLCASSQQGPADEQYFGPGTRLTVT.

This chain uses TRBV7-9 with TRBJ2-1; 11 bases match TRBD1. Trimming at V came to 2 bases and at J to 6 bases, leaving 9 bases not matched to a gene. Germline V gene sequence: CDR1 SEHNR, CDR2 FQNEAQ (reference sequence). The CDR3 is made up of 17 amino acids. The CDR3: CASSLSSDRGRGNEQFF. DNA of the CDR3: TGTGCCAGCAGCTTATCATCGGACAGGGGGCGCGGCAATGAGCAGTTCTTC.

The chain couples TRBV19 to TRBJ1-2; D ambiguous. V was cut by 6 bases and J by 5 bases, with 16 bases left in between. This CDR3 is built from 14 residues. Germline-derived CDR1 and CDR2 are LNHDA and SQIVND (reference sequence). The CDR3 nucleotides read TGTGCCAGTAGGCCTAGCGGTCTGGATTATGGCTACACCTTC. Its protein is CASRPSGLDYGYTF.

This chain links TRBV4-1 with TRBJ2-1; tentative D call: TRBD1 (5 bases). The ends were cut back, 0 bases at V and 5 bases at J, with 14 bases in the middle. The CDR3 totals 16 residues. Germline CDR1 MGHRA, CDR2 YSYEKL. The CDR3 DNA reads as TGCGCCAGCAGCCAAGATATCAGGGTCTCGCACAATGAGCAGTTCTTC. Its protein is CASSQDIRVSHNEQFF.

This clone was recorded a few times. The V call is TRBV9, the J call TRBJ2-2, with a tentative D call TRBD2 (5 bases). V lost 2 bases and J lost 0, with 8 bases in between. Per germline, CDR1 SGDLS and CDR2 YYNGEE. There are 15 residues in the CDR3. In nucleotides, the CDR3 is TGTGCCAGCAGCGTCGACTACGCGAACACCGGGGAGCTGTTTTTT. Residues: CASSVDYANTGELFF.

The chain carries TRBV7-3 and TRBJ2-1, with 11 positions matching TRBD1. Trimming removed 5 bases from V and 1 base from J; junction bases left unmatched: 4. CDR1 SGHTA and CDR2 FQGTGA come from the germline V gene. The CDR3 totals 16 residues. The CDR3 loop reads CASSPRDRGSYNEQFF. Written as DNA, the CDR3 is TGTGCCAGCAGCCCACGGGACAGGGGGTCCTACAATGAGCAGTTCTTC. The complete variable domain, with remaining parts taken from reference TRBV7-3 and TRBJ2-1, reads GAGVSQTPSNKVTEKGKYVELRCDPISGHTALYWYRQSLGQGPEFLIYFQGTGAADDSGLPNDRFFAVRPEGSVSTLKIQRTERGDSAVYLCASSPRDRGSYNEQFFGPGTRLTVL.

The CDR3 bases are TGCAGCGTCGCAGGGGTTTACGAGCAGTACTTC. Residues: CSVAGVYEQYF. V usage is TRBV29-1 and J usage is TRBJ2-7, with D perhaps TRBD1 (6 bases). This CDR3 is 11 amino acids long. Germline CDR1 reads SQVTM; CDR2 reads ANQGSEA. With 6 bases removed from V and 4 bases from J, the gap between germline ends came to 10 bases.

The chain joins TRBV19 to TRBJ2-6; TRBD1 might be the D (5 bases). The CDR3 spans 17 residues. V lost 5 bases to trimming and J lost 0 bases, with 14 bases between them. In germline, CDR1 is LNHDA, CDR2 SQIVND (reference sequence). CDR3 coding DNA: TGTGCCAGTAGTGCCAGGGCTTGGAGCTCTGGGGCCAACGTCCTGACTTTC. It codes for CASSARAWSSGANVLTF.

V is TRBV9 and J is TRBJ1-3; 8 bases are a match to TRBD1. Unmatched junction bases numbered 2, after V lost 3 bases and J lost 3 bases. The CDR3 contains 14 residues. Germline V lookup: CDR1 SGDLS, CDR2 YYNGEE. This chain's CDR3 is CASSETGGGNTIYF. For the CDR3, the DNA is TGTGCCAGCAGCGAAACAGGGGGTGGAAACACCATATATTTT.